The clone carrying this T cell receptor beta chain was seen ten or more times. Its antigen is still unknown. V was shortened by 5 bases and J by 4 bases, with 12 bases between the two germline ends. The CDR3 spans 14 residues. The V gene's germline CDR1 is MDHEN and CDR2 SYDVKM. These data come from a study of T-cell reconstitution after alpha-beta-depleted transplantation in children. Findings and caveats of the study: The high TCRbeta diversity at day 60 in some patients came from surviving recipient T cells and thymic progenitors. T-cell counts and diversity at one year following transplant were attributed mainly to newly produced T cells. Reports say that about two months after transplant, the alpha-beta T cells came out of several hundred graft clones that had expanded.

Construction of the TCRbeta library involved unique molecular identifiers. TCRdb reanalysed the PCR reads using MiXCR and keeps one entry per CDR3 protein. This sample has under 70,000 distinct CDR3 sequences, with approximately 10% found just once. The chain combines TRBV28 with TRBJ2-1; D is uncertain. The sequence came from a boy between 10 and 17 years old with acute myeloid leukemia, due to receive a stem cell transplant. The specimen comprised PBMCs, sampled before TCRalphabeta/CD19-depleted stem cell transplant. CDR3 coding DNA: TGTGCCAGCAGTCCCTTTGGGCGGTACAATGAGCAGTTCTTC. Protein: CASSPFGRYNEQFF.